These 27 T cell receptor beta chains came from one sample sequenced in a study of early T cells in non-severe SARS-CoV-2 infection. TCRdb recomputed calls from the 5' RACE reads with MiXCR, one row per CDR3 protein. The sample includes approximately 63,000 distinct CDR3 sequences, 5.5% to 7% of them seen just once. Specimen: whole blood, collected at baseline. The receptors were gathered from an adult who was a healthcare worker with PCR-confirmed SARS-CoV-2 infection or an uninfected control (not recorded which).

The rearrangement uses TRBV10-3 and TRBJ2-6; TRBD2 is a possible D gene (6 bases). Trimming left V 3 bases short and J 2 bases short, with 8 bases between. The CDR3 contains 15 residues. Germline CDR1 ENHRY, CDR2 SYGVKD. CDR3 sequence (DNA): TGTGCCATCAGTGATGGGGAGGCTGGGGCCAACGTCCTGACTTTC. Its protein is CAISDGEAGANVLTF.

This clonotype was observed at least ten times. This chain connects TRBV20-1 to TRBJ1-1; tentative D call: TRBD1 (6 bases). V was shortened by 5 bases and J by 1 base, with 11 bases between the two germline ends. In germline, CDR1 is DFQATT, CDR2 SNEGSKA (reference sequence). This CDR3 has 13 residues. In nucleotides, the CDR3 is TGCAGTGCTCTACGGACAGCGAACACTGAAGCTTTCTTT. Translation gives CSALRTANTEAFF.

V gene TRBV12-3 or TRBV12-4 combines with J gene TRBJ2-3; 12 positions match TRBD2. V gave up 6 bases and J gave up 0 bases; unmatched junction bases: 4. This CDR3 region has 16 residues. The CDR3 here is CASRLGLAGSTDTQYF. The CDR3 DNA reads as TGTGCCAGCAGGCTTGGACTAGCGGGAAGCACAGATACGCAGTATTTT.

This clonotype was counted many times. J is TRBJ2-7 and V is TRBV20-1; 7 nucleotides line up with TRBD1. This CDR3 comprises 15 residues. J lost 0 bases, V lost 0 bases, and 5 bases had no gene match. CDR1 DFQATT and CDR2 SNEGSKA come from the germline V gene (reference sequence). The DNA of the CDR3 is TGCAGTGCTAGAGACTACGACAGGGCCTCCTACGAGCAGTACTTC. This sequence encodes CSARDYDRASYEQYF.

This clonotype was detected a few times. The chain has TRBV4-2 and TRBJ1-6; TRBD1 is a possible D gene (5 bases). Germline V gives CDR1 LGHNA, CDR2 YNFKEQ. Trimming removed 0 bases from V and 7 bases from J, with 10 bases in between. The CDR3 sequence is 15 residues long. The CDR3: CASSQDVRGNSPLHF. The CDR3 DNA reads TGTGCCAGCAGCCAAGATGTGCGGGGGAATTCACCCCTCCACTTT.

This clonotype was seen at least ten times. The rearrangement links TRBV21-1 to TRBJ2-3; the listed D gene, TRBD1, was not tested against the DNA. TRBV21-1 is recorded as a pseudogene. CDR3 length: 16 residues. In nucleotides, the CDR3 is TGTGCCAGCACCCCCCCGAGCGACAGGATCACAGATACGCAGTATTTT. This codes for CASTPPSDRITDTQYF.

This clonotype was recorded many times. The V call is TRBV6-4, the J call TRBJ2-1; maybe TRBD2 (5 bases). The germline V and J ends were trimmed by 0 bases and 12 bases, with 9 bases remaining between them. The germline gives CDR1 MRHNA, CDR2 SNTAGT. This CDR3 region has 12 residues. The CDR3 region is CASSDSSRVQFF. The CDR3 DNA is TGTGCCAGCAGTGACTCTTCGAGGGTGCAGTTCTTC.

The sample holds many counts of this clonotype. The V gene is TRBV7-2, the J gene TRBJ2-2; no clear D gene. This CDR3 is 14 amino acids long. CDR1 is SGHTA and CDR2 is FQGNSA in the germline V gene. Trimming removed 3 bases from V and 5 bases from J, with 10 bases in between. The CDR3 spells CASSFSQETGELFF. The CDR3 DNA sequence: TGTGCCAGCAGCTTTAGTCAGGAGACCGGGGAGCTGTTTTTT.

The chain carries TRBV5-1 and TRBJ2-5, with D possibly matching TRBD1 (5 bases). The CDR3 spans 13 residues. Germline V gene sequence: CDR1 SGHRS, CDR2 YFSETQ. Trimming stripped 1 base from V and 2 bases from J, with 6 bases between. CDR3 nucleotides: TGCGCCAGCAGCTTGCAGGGACAAGAGACCCAGTACTTC. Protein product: CASSLQGQETQYF.

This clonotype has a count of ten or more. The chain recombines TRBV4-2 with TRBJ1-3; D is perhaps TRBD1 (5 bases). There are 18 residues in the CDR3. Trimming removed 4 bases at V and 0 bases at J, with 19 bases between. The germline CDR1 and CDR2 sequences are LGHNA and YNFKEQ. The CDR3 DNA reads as TGTGCCAGCAGCCGAGCTCGGGAGACAGATGACTCTGGAAACACCATATATTTT. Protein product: CASSRARETDDSGNTIYF.

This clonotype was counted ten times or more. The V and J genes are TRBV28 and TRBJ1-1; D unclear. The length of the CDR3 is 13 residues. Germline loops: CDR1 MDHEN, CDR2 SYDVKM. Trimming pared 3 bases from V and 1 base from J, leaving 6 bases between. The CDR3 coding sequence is TGTGCCAGCAGTTTCCTGCGGAACACTGAAGCTTTCTTT. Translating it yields CASSFLRNTEAFF.

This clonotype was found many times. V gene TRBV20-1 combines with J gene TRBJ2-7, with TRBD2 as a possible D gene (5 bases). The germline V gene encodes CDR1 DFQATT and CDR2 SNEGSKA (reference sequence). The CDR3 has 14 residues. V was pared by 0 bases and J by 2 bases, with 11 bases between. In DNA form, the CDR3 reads TGCAGTGCTAGAGATCGGGCTAGCACCTACGAGCAGTACTTC. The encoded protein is CSARDRASTYEQYF.

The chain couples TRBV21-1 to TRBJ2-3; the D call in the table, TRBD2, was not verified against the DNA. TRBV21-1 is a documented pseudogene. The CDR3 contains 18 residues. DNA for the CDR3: TGTGCCAGCAGCCCCCATCCGGGGGCGGGAGGGACCACAGATACGCAGTATTTT. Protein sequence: CASSPHPGAGGTTDTQYF.

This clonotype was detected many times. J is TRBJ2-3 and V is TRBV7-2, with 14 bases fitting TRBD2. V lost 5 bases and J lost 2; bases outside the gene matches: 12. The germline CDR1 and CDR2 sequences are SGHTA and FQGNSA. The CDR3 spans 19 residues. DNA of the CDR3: TGTGCCAGCAGCCGAAGCACCGGGACTAGCGGGAGAGCCACAGATACGCAGTATTTT. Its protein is CASSRSTGTSGRATDTQYF.

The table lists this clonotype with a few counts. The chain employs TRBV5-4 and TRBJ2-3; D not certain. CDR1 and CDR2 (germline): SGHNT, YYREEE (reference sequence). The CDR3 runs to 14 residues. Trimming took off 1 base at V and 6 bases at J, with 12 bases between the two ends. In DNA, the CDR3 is TGTGCCAGCAGCTTGCCCAGTGGTGTGGATACGCAGTATTTT. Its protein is CASSLPSGVDTQYF.

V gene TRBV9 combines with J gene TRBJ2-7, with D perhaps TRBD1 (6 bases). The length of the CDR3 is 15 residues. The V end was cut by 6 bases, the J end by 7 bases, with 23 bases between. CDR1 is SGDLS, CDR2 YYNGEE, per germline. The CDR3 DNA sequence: TGTGCCAGCAACCCGAGGGGGACCCGCGACGAGGAGCAGTACTTC. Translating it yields CASNPRGTRDEEQYF. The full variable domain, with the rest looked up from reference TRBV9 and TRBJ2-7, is DSGVTQTPKHLITATGQRVTLRCSPRSGDLSVYWYQQSLDQGLQFLIQYYNGEERAKGNILERFSAQQFPDLHSELNLSSLELGDSALYFCASNPRGTRDEEQYFGPGTRLTVT.

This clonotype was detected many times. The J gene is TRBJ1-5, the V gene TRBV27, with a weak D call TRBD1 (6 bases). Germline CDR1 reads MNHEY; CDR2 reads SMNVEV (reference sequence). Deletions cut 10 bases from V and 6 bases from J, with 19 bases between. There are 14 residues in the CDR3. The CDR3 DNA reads TGTGCCACCAGGGGTGACCTCCCGGGTCAGCCCCAGCATTTT. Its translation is CATRGDLPGQPQHF.

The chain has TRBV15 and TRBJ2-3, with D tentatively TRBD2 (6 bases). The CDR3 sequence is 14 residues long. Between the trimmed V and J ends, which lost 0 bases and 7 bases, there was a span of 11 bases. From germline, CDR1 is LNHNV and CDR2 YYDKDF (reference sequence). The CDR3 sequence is CATSRDVGGYTQYF. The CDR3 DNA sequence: TGTGCCACCAGCAGAGATGTGGGAGGCTATACGCAGTATTTT.

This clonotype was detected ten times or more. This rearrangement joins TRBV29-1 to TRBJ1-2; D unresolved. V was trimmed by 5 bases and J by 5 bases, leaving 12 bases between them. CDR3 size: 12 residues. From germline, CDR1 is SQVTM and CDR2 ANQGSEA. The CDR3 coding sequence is TGCAGCGTTTACGAGGACCCTTATGGCTACACCTTC. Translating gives CSVYEDPYGYTF. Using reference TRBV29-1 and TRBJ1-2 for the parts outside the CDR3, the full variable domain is SAVISQKPSRDICQRGTSLTIQCQVDSQVTMMFWYRQQPGQSLTLIATANQGSEATYESGFVIDKFPISRPNLTFSTLTVSNMSPEDSSIYLCSVYEDPYGYTFGSGTRLTVV.

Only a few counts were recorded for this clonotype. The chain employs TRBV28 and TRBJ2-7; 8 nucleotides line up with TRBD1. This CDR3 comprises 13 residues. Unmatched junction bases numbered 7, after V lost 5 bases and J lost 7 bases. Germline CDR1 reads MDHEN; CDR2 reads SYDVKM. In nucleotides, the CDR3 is TGTGCCAGCAGTCGCTCAGGGGGCCGGGAGCAGTACTTC. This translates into CASSRSGGREQYF.

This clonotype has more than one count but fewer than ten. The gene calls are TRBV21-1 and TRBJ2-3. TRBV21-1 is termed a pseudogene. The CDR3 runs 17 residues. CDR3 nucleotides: TGTGCCAGCAGCAAAGTGAAACGGGGAAATCGCACAGATACGCAGTATTTT. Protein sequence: CASSKVKRGNRTDTQYF.

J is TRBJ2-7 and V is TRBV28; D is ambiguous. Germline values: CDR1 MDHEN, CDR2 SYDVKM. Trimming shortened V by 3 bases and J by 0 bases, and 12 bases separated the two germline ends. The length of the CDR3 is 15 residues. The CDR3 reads CASSFWVERSYEQYF. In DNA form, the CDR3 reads TGTGCCAGCAGTTTTTGGGTTGAGCGCTCCTACGAGCAGTACTTC.

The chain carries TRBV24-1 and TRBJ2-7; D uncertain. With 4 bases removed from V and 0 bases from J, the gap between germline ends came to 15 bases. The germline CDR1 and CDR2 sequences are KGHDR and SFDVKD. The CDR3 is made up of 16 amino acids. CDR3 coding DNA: TGTGCCACCAGTGACCCTACAAGGTCCAGCTCCTACGAGCAGTACTTC. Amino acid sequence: CATSDPTRSSSYEQYF.

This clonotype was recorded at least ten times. The CDR3 DNA follows: TGTGCCATCAGTCTGCGACAGGGGGCCGGGGAGCTGTTTTTT. Protein: CAISLRQGAGELFF. This chain uses TRBV10-3 with TRBJ2-2; 9 bases match TRBD1. CDR1 is ENHRY, CDR2 SYGVKD, per germline. The J segment lost 6 bases and the V segment lost 5 bases, leaving 4 bases of the junction unmatched. The CDR3 has 14 residues.

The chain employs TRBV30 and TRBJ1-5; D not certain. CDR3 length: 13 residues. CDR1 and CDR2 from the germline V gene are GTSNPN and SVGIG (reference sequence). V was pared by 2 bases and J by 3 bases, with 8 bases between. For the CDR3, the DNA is TGTGCCTGGAGTTTTCAGGACAATCAGCCCCAGCATTTT. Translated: CAWSFQDNQPQHF.

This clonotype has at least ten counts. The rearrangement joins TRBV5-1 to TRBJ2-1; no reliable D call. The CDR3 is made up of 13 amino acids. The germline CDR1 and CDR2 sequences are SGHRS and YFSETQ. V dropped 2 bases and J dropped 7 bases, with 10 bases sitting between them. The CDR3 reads CASSLVSPNEQFF. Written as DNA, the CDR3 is TGCGCCAGCAGCTTAGTCAGCCCAAATGAGCAGTTCTTC.

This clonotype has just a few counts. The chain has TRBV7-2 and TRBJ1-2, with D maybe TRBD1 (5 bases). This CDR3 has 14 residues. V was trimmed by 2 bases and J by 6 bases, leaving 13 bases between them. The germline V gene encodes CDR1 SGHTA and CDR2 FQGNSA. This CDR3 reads CASSLRRTLDGYTF. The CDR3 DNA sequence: TGTGCCAGCAGCTTACGTCGGACATTGGATGGCTACACCTTC. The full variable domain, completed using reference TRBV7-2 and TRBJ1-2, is GAGVSQSPSNKVTEKGKDVELRCDPISGHTALYWYRQSLGQGLEFLIYFQGNSAPDKSGLPSDRFSAERTGGSVSTLTIQRTQQEDSAVYLCASSLRRTLDGYTFGSGTRLTVV.